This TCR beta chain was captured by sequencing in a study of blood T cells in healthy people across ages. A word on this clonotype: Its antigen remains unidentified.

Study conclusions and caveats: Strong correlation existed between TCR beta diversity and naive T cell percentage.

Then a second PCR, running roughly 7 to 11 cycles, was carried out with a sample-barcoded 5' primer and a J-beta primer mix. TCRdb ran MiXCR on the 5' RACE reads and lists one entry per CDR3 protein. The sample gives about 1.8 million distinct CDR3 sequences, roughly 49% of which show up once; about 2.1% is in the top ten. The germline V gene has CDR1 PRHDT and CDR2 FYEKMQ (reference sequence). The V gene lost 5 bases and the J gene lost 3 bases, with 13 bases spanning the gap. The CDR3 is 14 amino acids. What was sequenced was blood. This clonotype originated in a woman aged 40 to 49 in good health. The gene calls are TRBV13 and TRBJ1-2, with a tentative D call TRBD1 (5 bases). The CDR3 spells CASSAGRGDYGYTF. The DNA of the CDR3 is TGTGCCAGCAGCGCGGGCCGGGGGGACTATGGCTACACCTTC.